Below, 9 T cell receptor beta chains from the same sample are listed, as sequenced in a study of cytomegalovirus exposure and HLA in healthy donors. The PCR had 60 Vbeta and 13 Jbeta primers. The method was immunoSEQ multiplex PCR; TCRdb's version includes in-frame clones alone and lacks a portion of them. The profile shows about 160,000 clones, approximately 90% of them singletons. The sample comprised PBMCs. These receptors were taken from a woman between 25 and 40 years old in good health and CMV-seronegative.

The chain has TRBV4-1 and TRBJ2-2, with 9 nucleotides matching TRBD2. With 1 base clipped from V and 8 bases from J, the junction kept 11 bases outside the gene matches. This CDR3 has 17 amino acids. Per germline, CDR1 MGHRA and CDR2 YSYEKL. CDR3 in DNA: TGCGCCAGCAGCCAAGGTCCGCTGCGGGGGGGCGGGGGGGAGCTGTTTTTT. Translated: CASSQGPLRGGGGELFF.

The rearrangement uses TRBV28 and TRBJ1-5; D remains ambiguous. The V end was cut by 6 bases, the J end by 7 bases, with 10 bases between. Germline values: CDR1 MDHEN, CDR2 SYDVKM. The CDR3 extends over 12 amino acids. The CDR3 coding sequence is TGTGCCAGCAGAACTCCGCTCCAGCCCCAGCATTTT. This gives the protein CASRTPLQPQHF.

The genes are TRBV27 and TRBJ2-1; 7 nucleotides line up with TRBD2. The junction had 18 bases not matched to a gene; V was cut back by 7 bases and J by 6 bases. Per germline, CDR1 MNHEY and CDR2 SMNVEV (reference sequence). CDR3 size: 17 residues. CDR3 coding DNA: TGTGCCAGCACTCGTTTCGCGGGAGAAGGAAGAGGCAATGAGCAGTTCTTC. Protein product: CASTRFAGEGRGNEQFF.

The rearrangement links TRBV5-6 to TRBJ2-1; D possibly corresponds to TRBD1 (5 bases). The V gene's germline CDR1 is SGHDT and CDR2 YYEEEE. The ends were cut back, 0 bases at V and 4 bases at J, with 17 bases in the middle. The length of the CDR3 is 17 residues. The CDR3 coding sequence is TGTGCCAGCAGCTTGGTCCAGGGCGGAGATTTATACAATGAGCAGTTCTTC. Amino acids: CASSLVQGGDLYNEQFF. Complete variable domain (other parts from reference TRBV5-6 and TRBJ2-1): DAGVTQSPTHLIKTRGQQVTLRCSPKSGHDTVSWYQQALGQGPQFIFQYYEEEERQRGNFPDRFSGHQFPNYSSELNVNALLLGDSALYLCASSLVQGGDLYNEQFFGPGTRLTVL.

This clone was seen a few times. The rearrangement links TRBV6-1 to TRBJ2-7; weak D call: TRBD1 (6 bases). V was shortened by 4 bases and J by 3 bases, with 16 bases between the two germline ends. The CDR3 totals 15 residues. Germline assignment: CDR1 MNHNS and CDR2 SASEGT. The CDR3 loop is CASSVSPGEYYEQYF. The CDR3, as DNA: TGTGCCAGCAGTGTTAGCCCAGGGGAATACTACGAGCAGTACTTC.

This chain uses TRBV30 with TRBJ2-2; D is undetermined. CDR1 and CDR2 from the germline V gene are GTSNPN and SVGIG (reference sequence). The CDR3 sequence is 14 residues long. The V gene lost 3 bases and the J gene lost 5 bases, with 13 bases spanning the gap. CDR3: CAWRQRMTTGELFF. CDR3 DNA: TGTGCCTGGAGACAAAGAATGACAACCGGGGAGCTGTTTTTT.

The V call is TRBV19, the J call TRBJ1-1; 7 bases match TRBD1. With 5 bases clipped from V and 5 bases from J, the junction kept 11 bases outside the gene matches. Germline loops: CDR1 LNHDA, CDR2 SQIVND (reference sequence). CDR3 length equals 15 residues. The CDR3 region is CASSPRQGSGTEAFF. The CDR3 DNA follows: TGTGCCAGTAGTCCCCGACAGGGTTCGGGGACTGAAGCTTTCTTT. The full variable domain, rest sourced from reference TRBV19 and TRBJ1-1, is DGGITQSPKYLFRKEGQNVTLSCEQNLNHDAMYWYRQDPGQGLRLIYYSQIVNDFQKGDIAEGYSVSREKKESFPLTVTSAQKNPTAFYLCASSPRQGSGTEAFFGQGTRLTVV.

Note on this clone: Additional DNA sequences in this sample encode the identical CDR3. The chain recombines TRBV5-1 with TRBJ1-5; tentatively, D is TRBD1 (5 bases). In germline, CDR1 is SGHRS, CDR2 YFSETQ. V was trimmed by 1 base and J by 1 base, leaving 15 bases between them. The CDR3 has 17 amino acids. The CDR3 DNA sequence: TGCGCCAGCAGCTTGCGGCCAACGGGGGACAGCAATCAGCCCCAGCATTTT. Translated: CASSLRPTGDSNQPQHF.

This clone was counted only a few times. The chain uses TRBV6-6 and TRBJ1-1; D might be TRBD1 (5 bases). Germline lookup yields CDR1 MNHNY and CDR2 SVGAGI (reference sequence). The CDR3 loop spans 13 amino acids. The V and J ends lost 2 bases and 5 bases respectively, with 9 bases between them. CDR3 sequence (DNA): TGTGCCAGCAGTTACGGTCGGGGGACTGAAGCTTTCTTT. It yields the protein CASSYGRGTEAFF.